One T cell receptor (beta chain) is described in this entry. As for treatment: roughly 20 received Ad26.COV2.S at low or high dose, single or two shots; roughly five received placebo; per-sample allocation not given. Repertoires come from day 63 after the first vaccine or placebo injection. The data were produced by immunoSEQ multiplex PCR, yet TCRdb's version contains in-frame clones alone and is incomplete. The sample carries 450,000 to 550,000 clones, approximately 92% recorded once. This CDR3 has 15 residues. CDR1 LNHDA and CDR2 SQIVND come from the germline V gene (reference sequence). The germline V and J ends were trimmed by 5 bases and 2 bases, with 14 bases remaining between them. This record comes from a study of Ad26.COV2.S vaccination and SARS-CoV-2 variants.

The gene calls are TRBV19 and TRBJ2-3, with D perhaps TRBD1 (5 bases). The origin of this receptor is a person aged 18-60 years who received the Ad26.COV2.S COVID-19 vaccine or a placebo. The material was peripheral blood, obtained in a trial of Ad26.COV2.S vaccine versus placebo. CDR3 in DNA: TGTGCCAGTAGTCCCATCAGGGCCTACACAGATACGCAGTATTTT. It yields the protein CASSPIRAYTDTQYF.